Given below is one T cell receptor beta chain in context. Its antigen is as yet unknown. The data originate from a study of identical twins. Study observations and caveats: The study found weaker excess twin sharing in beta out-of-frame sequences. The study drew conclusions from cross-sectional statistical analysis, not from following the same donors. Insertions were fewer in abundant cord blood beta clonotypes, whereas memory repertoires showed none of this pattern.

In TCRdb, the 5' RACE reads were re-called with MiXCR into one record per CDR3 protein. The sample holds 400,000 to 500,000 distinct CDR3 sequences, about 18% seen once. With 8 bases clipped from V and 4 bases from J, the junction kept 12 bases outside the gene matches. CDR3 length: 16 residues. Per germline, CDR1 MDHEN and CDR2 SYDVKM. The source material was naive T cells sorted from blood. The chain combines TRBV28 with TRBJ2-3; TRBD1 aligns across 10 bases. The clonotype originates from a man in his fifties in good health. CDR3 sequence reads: CASGDPGQGGADTQYF. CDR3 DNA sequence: TGTGCCAGCGGGGATCCAGGACAGGGGGGGGCAGATACGCAGTATTTT.